These T cell receptor beta chains were read from a single sample in a study of blood T cells in healthy people across ages. One entry per CDR3 protein, called by TCRdb with MiXCR from the 5' RACE reads. The sample includes about 680,000 distinct CDR3 sequences, roughly 49% of them seen just once. Sequencing used blood. These receptors all stem from a woman aged 60-70 years in good health. The CDR3 runs from the conserved cysteine through the conserved F or W. The D gene is left open where the match is weak. For some rows the clone size is stated as once, few or many, or as a class when expanded; others skip it.

V	size	D	J	CDR3	DNA
TRBV4-3	NA	TRBD1	TRBJ2-1	CASSQRSGGRNEQFF	TGCGCCAGCAGCCAAAGGTCAGGGGGTAGGAATGAGCAGTTCTTC
TRBV7-9	NA	TRBD1	TRBJ1-2	CASSNDRGYGYTF	TGTGCCAGCAGTAACGACAGGGGGTATGGCTACACCTTC
TRBV5-1	NA	TRBD2	TRBJ2-5	CASSQYPTSGRPQETQYF	TGCGCCAGCAGCCAGTACCCCACTAGCGGGAGGCCTCAAGAGACCCAGTACTTC
TRBV20-1	NA	NA	TRBJ2-5	CSARERGGLRTQYF	TGCAGTGCTAGAGAGAGGGGCGGACTTCGTACCCAGTACTTC
TRBV6-1	NA	TRBD2	TRBJ2-3	CASSPGGQHTQYF	TGTGCCAGCAGTCCGGGAGGCCAACATACGCAGTATTTT
TRBV21-1	NA	NA	TRBJ2-7	CASSKDAGQSYEQYF	TGTGCCAGCAGCAAAGACGCGGGACAAAGCTACGAGCAGTACTTC
TRBV12-3/TRBV12-4	NA	TRBD1	TRBJ1-6	CASSTGTGDTPHF	TGTGCCAGCAGTACCGGGACAGGGGACACCCCCCACTTT
TRBV29-1	few	NA	TRBJ1-2	CSVEATHRGHGYTF	TGCAGCGTTGAGGCCACTCACCGGGGACATGGCTACACCTTC
TRBV18	few	NA	TRBJ2-5	CASSPMTGQETQYF	TGTGCCAGCTCACCCATGACGGGACAAGAGACCCAGTACTTC
TRBV28	NA	NA	TRBJ2-3	CASRPFNRSPDTQYF	TGTGCCAGCAGACCCTTTAACAGGAGCCCAGATACGCAGTATTTT
TRBV4-1	once	NA	TRBJ2-5	CASRRIGSGLETQYF	TGCGCCAGCAGAAGGATCGGGTCAGGGTTAGAGACCCAGTACTTC
TRBV5-6	few	TRBD2	TRBJ2-3	CASRTSGFTDTQYF	TGTGCCAGCAGGACTAGCGGCTTCACAGATACGCAGTATTTT
TRBV5-1	many	NA	TRBJ2-7	CASSLGTRYEQYF	TGCGCCAGCAGCTTGGGGACAAGATACGAGCAGTACTTC
TRBV27	NA	NA	TRBJ2-3	CASRSSGGGDTQYF	TGTGCCAGCAGAAGTTCTGGGGGAGGAGATACGCAGTATTTT
TRBV4-3	NA	NA	TRBJ2-3	CASSQERMGDTQYF	TGCGCCAGCAGCCAAGAGCGAATGGGGGATACGCAGTATTTT
TRBV2	NA	NA	TRBJ2-2	CASTGDSNTGELFF	TGTGCCAGCACCGGGGATTCGAACACCGGGGAGCTGTTTTTT
TRBV20-1	few	NA	TRBJ1-1	CSARPRGEAFF	TGCAGTGCCCGACCCAGGGGTGAAGCTTTCTTT
TRBV2	once	TRBD2	TRBJ2-5	CASSGGLAYQETQYF	TGTGCCAGCAGTGGGGGACTAGCGTACCAAGAGACCCAGTACTTC
TRBV28	few	NA	TRBJ1-1	CASSTGTRTILRNTEAFF	TGTGCCAGCAGTACCGGGACACGGACGATACTTAGGAACACTGAAGCTTTCTTT
TRBV25-1	NA	TRBD1	TRBJ2-2	CASAEDRGWNAGELFF	TGTGCCAGCGCCGAGGACAGGGGATGGAACGCCGGGGAGCTGTTTTTT
TRBV29-1	NA	NA	TRBJ2-1	CSVAPGLNNEQFF	TGCAGCGTTGCGCCGGGACTTAACAATGAGCAGTTCTTC
TRBV6-2/TRBV6-3	NA	TRBD1	TRBJ2-7	CASSTTGINNEQYF	TGTGCCAGCAGTACGACAGGGATTAATAACGAGCAGTACTTC
TRBV7-2	few	TRBD1	TRBJ1-4	CASSPDSRDSFNEKLFF	TGTGCCAGCAGTCCAGACTCGAGGGACAGCTTTAATGAAAAACTGTTTTTT
TRBV15	many	NA	TRBJ2-5	CATSRDFSETQYF	TGTGCCACCAGCAGAGATTTCTCAGAGACCCAGTACTTC
TRBV4-2	few	TRBD2	TRBJ2-7	CASSPLLAGTSVEQYF	TGTGCCAGCAGCCCTTTATTAGCGGGTACCTCGGTCGAGCAGTACTTC
TRBV24-1	NA	TRBD2	TRBJ2-1	CATSDPTVGLAGGFSYNEQFF	TGTGCCACCAGTGATCCAACTGTCGGACTAGCGGGAGGGTTCTCCTACAATGAGCAGTTCTTC
TRBV6-2/TRBV6-3	NA	TRBD2	TRBJ2-3	CASSPGGGGRAEDTQYF	TGTGCCAGCAGCCCGGGCGGAGGAGGGAGGGCCGAAGATACGCAGTATTTT
TRBV20-1	NA	NA	TRBJ2-3	CSARDRRARTDTQYF	TGCAGTGCTAGAGACCGGAGGGCCCGAACAGATACGCAGTATTTT
TRBV14	NA	TRBD1	TRBJ2-1	CASSLGQASSYNEQFF	TGTGCCAGCAGCCTGGGACAGGCGAGCTCCTACAATGAGCAGTTCTTC
TRBV19	NA	NA	TRBJ2-2	CASSIKSGVVTGELFF	TGTGCCAGTAGTATAAAGTCTGGGGTAGTCACCGGGGAGCTGTTTTTT
TRBV5-1	few	NA	TRBJ2-5	CASSLSSPQGETQYF	TGCGCCAGCAGCTTGTCATCACCCCAGGGGGAGACCCAGTACTTC
TRBV6-6	NA	NA	TRBJ2-3	CASSPMGLGTDTQYF	TGTGCCAGCAGCCCGATGGGCCTCGGCACAGATACGCAGTATTTT
TRBV5-1	few	TRBD2	TRBJ2-5	CASSLGGTSGQEETQYF	TGCGCCAGCAGCTTGGGGGGGACTAGCGGGCAAGAAGAGACCCAGTACTTC
TRBV5-1	NA	NA	TRBJ1-2	CASSRGPKDGILYGYTF	TGCGCCAGCAGCCGCGGTCCAAAGGACGGGATCCTCTATGGCTACACCTTC
TRBV7-3	NA	NA	TRBJ2-1	CASSLFFHSDEQFF	TGTGCCAGCAGCTTATTTTTCCATTCCGATGAGCAGTTCTTC
TRBV12-3/TRBV12-4	few	NA	TRBJ1-2	CASSLAWNRPAYGYTF	TGTGCCAGCAGTTTAGCGTGGAACCGCCCGGCCTATGGCTACACCTTC
TRBV29-1	NA	NA	TRBJ1-1	CSVDRGHAEAFF	TGCAGCGTTGACAGGGGCCACGCTGAAGCTTTCTTT
TRBV7-2	few	TRBD1	TRBJ2-5	CASSYGTVETQYF	TGTGCCAGCAGCTATGGGACAGTGGAGACCCAGTACTTC
TRBV20-1	few	TRBD1	TRBJ2-7	CSARGHRGPNEQYF	TGCAGTGCTAGAGGTCACAGGGGGCCAAACGAGCAGTACTTC
TRBV4-1	NA	TRBD1	TRBJ2-3	CASSQAGTGGTDTQYF	TGCGCCAGCAGCCAAGCTGGGACAGGGGGCACAGATACGCAGTATTTT
TRBV4-2	many	NA	TRBJ2-7	CASSQDRGSSYEQYF	TGTGCCAGCAGCCAAGACCGAGGGAGCTCCTACGAGCAGTACTTC
TRBV20-1	once	NA	TRBJ2-1	CSAPADLNYNEQFF	TGCAGTGCTCCTGCGGACTTAAATTACAATGAGCAGTTCTTC
TRBV7-2	NA	NA	TRBJ2-6	CASSTRSGANVLTF	TGTGCCAGCAGCACACGAAGTGGGGCCAACGTCCTGACTTTC
TRBV20-1	NA	NA	TRBJ1-2	CSARDGRKLYGYTF	TGCAGTGCTAGAGATGGACGGAAACTCTATGGCTACACCTTC
TRBV7-2	NA	NA	TRBJ2-1	CASSLAQEETQFF	TGTGCCAGCAGCTTAGCCCAGGAAGAGACCCAGTTCTTC
TRBV7-2	NA	NA	TRBJ2-7	CASSLAANSLSYEQYF	TGTGCCAGCAGCTTAGCGGCGAACTCTCTCTCCTACGAGCAGTACTTC
TRBV13	few	NA	TRBJ1-6	CASSLAQGSSPLHF	TGTGCCAGCAGCTTAGCCCAGGGGAGTTCACCCCTCCACTTT
TRBV7-7	few	TRBD2	TRBJ2-1	CASSPTPGLAARSSYNEQFF	TGTGCTAGCAGCCCAACCCCGGGACTAGCGGCCCGGAGCTCCTACAATGAGCAGTTCTTC
TRBV20-1	NA	NA	TRBJ2-1	CRARGNEQFF	TGCAGGGCTAGGGGAAATGAGCAGTTCTTC
TRBV5-1	NA	TRBD1	TRBJ2-1	CTSRVGQAPSYNEQFF	TGCACCAGCAGGGTGGGACAGGCTCCCTCCTACAATGAGCAGTTCTTC
TRBV7-2	NA	TRBD1	TRBJ2-7	CASNPTGNSEQYF	TGTGCCAGCAACCCGACAGGGAATAGCGAGCAGTACTTC
TRBV29-1	few	NA	TRBJ2-4	CSVELGQRNIQYF	TGCAGCGTTGAACTTGGACAGAGGAACATTCAGTACTTC
TRBV7-7	few	TRBD1	TRBJ2-5	CASSQDRAETQYF	TGTGCTAGCAGCCAGGACAGGGCAGAGACCCAGTACTTC
TRBV7-2	few	NA	TRBJ1-2	CASSLLGTDPGGYTF	TGTGCCAGCAGCTTACTCGGGACGGATCCGGGAGGCTACACCTTC
TRBV20-1	few	NA	TRBJ2-7	CSASAGTLYEQYF	TGCAGTGCTAGTGCCGGGACCCTCTACGAGCAGTACTTC
TRBV5-5	NA	TRBD2	TRBJ2-3	CASSSGTSGKAVDTQYF	TGTGCCAGCAGCTCGGGGACTAGCGGGAAGGCTGTAGATACGCAGTATTTT
TRBV7-6	NA	NA	TRBJ2-5	CASSPGTVGGETQYF	TGTGCCAGCAGCCCTGGGACAGTGGGGGGGGAGACCCAGTACTTC
TRBV6-6	once	TRBD1	TRBJ2-1	CASSASLMDRAEQFF	TGTGCCAGCAGTGCCTCGTTAATGGACAGGGCTGAGCAGTTCTTC
TRBV5-1	NA	TRBD2	TRBJ2-1	CASSLGAWTSNEQFF	TGCGCCAGCAGCTTGGGTGCGTGGACTAGCAATGAGCAGTTCTTC